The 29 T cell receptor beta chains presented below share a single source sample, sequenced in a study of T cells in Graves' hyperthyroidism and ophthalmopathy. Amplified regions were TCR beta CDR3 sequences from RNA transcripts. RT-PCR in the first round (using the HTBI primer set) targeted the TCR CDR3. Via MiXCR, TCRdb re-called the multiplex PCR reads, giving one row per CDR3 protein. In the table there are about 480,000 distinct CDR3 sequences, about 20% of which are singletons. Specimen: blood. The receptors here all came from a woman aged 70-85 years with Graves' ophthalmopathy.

CDR3 loop: CAISVEGRETQYF. CDR3 coding DNA: TGTGCCATCAGTGTGGAGGGGAGGGAGACCCAGTACTTC. The genes are TRBV10-3 and TRBJ2-5; tentatively, D is TRBD2 (6 bases). Trimming left V 4 bases short and J 5 bases short, with 11 bases between. This CDR3 contains 13 residues. Germline CDR1 is ENHRY and CDR2 is SYGVKD.

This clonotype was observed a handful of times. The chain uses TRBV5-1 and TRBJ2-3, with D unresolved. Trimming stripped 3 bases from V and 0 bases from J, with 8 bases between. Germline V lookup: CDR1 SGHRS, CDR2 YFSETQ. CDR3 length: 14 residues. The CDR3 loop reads CASSSDGSTDTQYF. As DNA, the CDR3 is TGCGCCAGCAGCTCGGACGGAAGCACAGATACGCAGTATTTT.

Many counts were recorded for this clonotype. The CDR3 sequence: CATGSRYSSYEQYF. The CDR3 DNA is TGTGCCACCGGGAGCCGCTATAGTTCCTACGAGCAGTACTTC. The rearrangement joins TRBV19 to TRBJ2-7, with D perhaps matching TRBD2 (6 bases). The CDR3 has 14 amino acids. V gave up 10 bases and J gave up 1 base, with 17 bases separating them. CDR1 is LNHDA and CDR2 is SQIVND in the germline V gene (reference sequence).

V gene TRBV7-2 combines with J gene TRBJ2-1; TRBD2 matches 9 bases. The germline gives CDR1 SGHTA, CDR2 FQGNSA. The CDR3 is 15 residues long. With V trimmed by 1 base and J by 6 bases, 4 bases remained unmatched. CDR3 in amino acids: CASSLVGTSPNEQFF. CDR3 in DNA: TGTGCCAGCAGCTTAGTCGGGACTAGCCCCAATGAGCAGTTCTTC.

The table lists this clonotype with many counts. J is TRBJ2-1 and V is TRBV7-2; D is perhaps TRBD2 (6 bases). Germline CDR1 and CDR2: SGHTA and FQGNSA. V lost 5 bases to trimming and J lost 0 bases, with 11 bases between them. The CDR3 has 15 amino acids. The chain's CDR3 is CASSLSGPSYNEQFF. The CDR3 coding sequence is TGTGCCAGCAGCCTAAGCGGGCCCTCCTACAATGAGCAGTTCTTC.

CDR3 protein: CASSVLGSRSEQFF. CDR3 coding DNA: TGTGCCAGCAGCGTATTGGGTTCCCGGAGTGAGCAGTTCTTC. The rearrangement uses TRBV9 and TRBJ2-1, with D hard to call. This CDR3 has 14 amino acids. V lost 1 base and J lost 9, with 14 bases in between. Germline-derived CDR1 and CDR2 are SGDLS and YYNGEE.

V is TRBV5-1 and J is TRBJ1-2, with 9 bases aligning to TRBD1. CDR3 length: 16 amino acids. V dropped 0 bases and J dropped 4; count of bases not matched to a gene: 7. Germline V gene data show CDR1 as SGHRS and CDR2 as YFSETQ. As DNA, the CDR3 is TGCGCCAGCAGCTTGGAGGGACAGGGAGATCTCTATGGCTACACCTTC. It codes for CASSLEGQGDLYGYTF.

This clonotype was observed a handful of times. The CDR3 DNA is TGTGCCTGGGCCGTCGGGGGCGATCAGCCCCAGCATTTT. Its protein product is CAWAVGGDQPQHF. This chain links TRBV30 with TRBJ1-5; D possibly corresponds to TRBD1 (6 bases). Germline CDR1 reads GTSNPN; CDR2 reads SVGIG (reference sequence). The V and J ends lost 5 bases and 5 bases respectively, with 13 bases between them. The CDR3 is 13 amino acids.

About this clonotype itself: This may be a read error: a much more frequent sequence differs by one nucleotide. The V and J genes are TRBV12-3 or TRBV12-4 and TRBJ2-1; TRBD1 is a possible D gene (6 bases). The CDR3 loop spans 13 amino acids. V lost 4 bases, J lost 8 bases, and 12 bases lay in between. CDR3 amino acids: CASSWGQYDEQFF. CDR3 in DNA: TGTGCCAGCAGTTGGGGGCAGTACGATGAGCAGTTCTTC.

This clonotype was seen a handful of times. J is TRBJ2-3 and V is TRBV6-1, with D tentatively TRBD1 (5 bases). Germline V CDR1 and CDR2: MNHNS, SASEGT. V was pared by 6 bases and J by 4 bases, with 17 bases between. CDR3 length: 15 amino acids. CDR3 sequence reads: CASRQPQGLADTQYF. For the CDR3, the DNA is TGTGCCAGCAGGCAACCCCAGGGTTTGGCAGATACGCAGTATTTT.

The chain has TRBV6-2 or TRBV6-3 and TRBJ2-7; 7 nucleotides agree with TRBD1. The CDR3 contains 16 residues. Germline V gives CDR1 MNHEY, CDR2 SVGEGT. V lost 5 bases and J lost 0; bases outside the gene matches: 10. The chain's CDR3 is CASSAPSTGNSYEQYF. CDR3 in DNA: TGTGCCAGCAGTGCACCCTCGACAGGGAACTCCTACGAGCAGTACTTC.

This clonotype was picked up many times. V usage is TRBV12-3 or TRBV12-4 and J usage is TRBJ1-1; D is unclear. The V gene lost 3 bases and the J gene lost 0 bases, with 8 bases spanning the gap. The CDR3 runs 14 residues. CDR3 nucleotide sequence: TGTGCCAGCAGTTTTGGGCAGTTGAACACTGAAGCTTTCTTT. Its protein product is CASSFGQLNTEAFF.

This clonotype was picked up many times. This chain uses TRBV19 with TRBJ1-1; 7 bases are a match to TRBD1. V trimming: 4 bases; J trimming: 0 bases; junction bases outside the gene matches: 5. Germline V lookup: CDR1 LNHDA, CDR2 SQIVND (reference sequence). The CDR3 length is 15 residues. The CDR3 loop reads CASSRGQTLNTEAFF. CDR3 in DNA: TGTGCCAGTAGTAGGGGACAGACTTTGAACACTGAAGCTTTCTTT.

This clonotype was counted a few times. The CDR3 protein is CASSTRTSGGLEEQFF. The CDR3 DNA sequence: TGTGCCAGCAGCACACGGACTAGCGGGGGACTAGAGGAGCAGTTCTTC. The chain couples TRBV7-3 to TRBJ2-1; 13 bases fit TRBD2. The V gene's germline CDR1 is SGHTA and CDR2 FQGTGA. The CDR3 runs 16 residues. J lost 10 bases, V lost 5 bases, and 11 bases had no gene match. The entire variable domain, with the rest obtained from reference TRBV7-3 and TRBJ2-1, is as follows: GAGVSQTPSNKVTEKGKYVELRCDPISGHTALYWYRQSLGQGPEFLIYFQGTGAADDSGLPNDRFFAVRPEGSVSTLKIQRTERGDSAVYLCASSTRTSGGLEEQFFGPGTRLTVL.

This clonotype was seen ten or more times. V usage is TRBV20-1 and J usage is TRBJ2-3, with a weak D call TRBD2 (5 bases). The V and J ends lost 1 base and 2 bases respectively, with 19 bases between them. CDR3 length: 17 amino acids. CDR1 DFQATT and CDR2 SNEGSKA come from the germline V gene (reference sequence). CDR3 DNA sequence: TGCAGTGCTAGAGCTCCTAGAGCGGAACCTAACACAGATACGCAGTATTTT. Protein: CSARAPRAEPNTDTQYF.

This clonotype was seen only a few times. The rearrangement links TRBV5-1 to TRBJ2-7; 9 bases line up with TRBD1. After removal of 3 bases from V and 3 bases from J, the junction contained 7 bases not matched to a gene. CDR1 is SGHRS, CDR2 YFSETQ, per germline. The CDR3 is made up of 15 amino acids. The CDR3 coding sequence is TGCGCCAGCAGCTCTACAGGGACAGGGAGCTACGAGCAGTACTTC. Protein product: CASSSTGTGSYEQYF.

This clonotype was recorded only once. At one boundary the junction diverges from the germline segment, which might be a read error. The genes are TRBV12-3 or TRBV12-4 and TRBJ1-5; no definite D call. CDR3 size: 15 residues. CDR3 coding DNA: TGTGCCAGCAGTTTAAGACCGCTTAGCGATCAGCCCCAGCATTTT. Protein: CASSLRPLSDQPQHF.

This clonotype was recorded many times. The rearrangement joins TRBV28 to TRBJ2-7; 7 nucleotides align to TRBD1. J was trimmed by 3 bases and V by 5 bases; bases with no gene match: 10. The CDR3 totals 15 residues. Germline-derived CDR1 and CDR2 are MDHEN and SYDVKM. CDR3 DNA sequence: TGTGCCAGCAGTACCCGGACAGGCAGGGTCTACGAGCAGTACTTC. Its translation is CASSTRTGRVYEQYF.

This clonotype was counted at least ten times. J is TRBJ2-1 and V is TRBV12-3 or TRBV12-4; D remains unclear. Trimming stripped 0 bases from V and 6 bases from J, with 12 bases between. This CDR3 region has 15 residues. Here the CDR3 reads CASSLALDPGNEQFF. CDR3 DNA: TGTGCCAGCAGTTTAGCGCTGGACCCGGGCAATGAGCAGTTCTTC.

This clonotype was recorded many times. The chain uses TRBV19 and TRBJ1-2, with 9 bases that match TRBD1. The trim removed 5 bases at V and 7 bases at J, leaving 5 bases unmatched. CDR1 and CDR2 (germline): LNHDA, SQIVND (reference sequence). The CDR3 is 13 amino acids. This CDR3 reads CASSWTGAIGYTF. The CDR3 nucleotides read TGTGCCAGTAGTTGGACAGGGGCCATTGGCTACACCTTC.

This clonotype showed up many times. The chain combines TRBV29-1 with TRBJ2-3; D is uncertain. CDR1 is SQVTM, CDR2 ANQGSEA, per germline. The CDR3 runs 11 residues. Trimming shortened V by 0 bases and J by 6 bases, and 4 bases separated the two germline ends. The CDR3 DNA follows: TGCAGCGTTGAAGAAGGCGATACGCAGTATTTT. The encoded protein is CSVEEGDTQYF.

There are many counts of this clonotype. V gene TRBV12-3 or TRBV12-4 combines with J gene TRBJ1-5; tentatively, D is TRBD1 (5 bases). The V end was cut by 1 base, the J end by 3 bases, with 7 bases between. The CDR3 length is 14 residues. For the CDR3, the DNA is TGTGCCAGCAGTTTAGACAGGTACAATCAGCCCCAGCATTTT. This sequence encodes CASSLDRYNQPQHF.

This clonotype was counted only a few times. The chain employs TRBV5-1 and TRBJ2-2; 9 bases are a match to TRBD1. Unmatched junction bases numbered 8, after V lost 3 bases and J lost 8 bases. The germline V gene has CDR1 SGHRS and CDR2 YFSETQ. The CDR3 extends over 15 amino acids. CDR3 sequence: CASSSGTGTLGELFF. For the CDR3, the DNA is TGCGCCAGCAGCTCCGGGACAGGGACCTTGGGGGAGCTGTTTTTT.

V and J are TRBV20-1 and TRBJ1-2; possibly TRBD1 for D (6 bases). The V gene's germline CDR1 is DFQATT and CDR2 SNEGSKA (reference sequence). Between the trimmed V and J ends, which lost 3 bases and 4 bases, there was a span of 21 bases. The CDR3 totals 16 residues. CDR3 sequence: CSARTVGAKIGYGYTF. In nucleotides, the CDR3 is TGCAGTGCTAGGACAGTGGGGGCAAAAATCGGCTATGGCTACACCTTC.

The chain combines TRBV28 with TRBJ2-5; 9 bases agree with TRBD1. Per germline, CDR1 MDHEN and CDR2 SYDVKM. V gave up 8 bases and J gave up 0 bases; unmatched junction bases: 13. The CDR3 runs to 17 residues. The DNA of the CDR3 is TGTGCCAGCTCACCACCCCTAGGACAGGGGAACCAAGAGACCCAGTACTTC. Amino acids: CASSPPLGQGNQETQYF.

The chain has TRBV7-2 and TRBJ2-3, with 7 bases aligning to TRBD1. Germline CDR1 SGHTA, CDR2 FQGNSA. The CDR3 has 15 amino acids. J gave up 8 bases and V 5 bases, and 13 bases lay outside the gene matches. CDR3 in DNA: TGTGCCAGCAGCCCTGGGACAGATCCAACGGGTACGCAGTATTTT. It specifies CASSPGTDPTGTQYF.

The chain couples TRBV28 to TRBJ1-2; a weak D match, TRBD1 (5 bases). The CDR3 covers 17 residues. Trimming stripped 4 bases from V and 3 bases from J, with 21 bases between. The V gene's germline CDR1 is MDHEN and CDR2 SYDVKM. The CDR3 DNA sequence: TGTGCCAGCAGTTCCGCCGGGGACCCAGGAAAAGACTATGGCTACACCTTC. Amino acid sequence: CASSSAGDPGKDYGYTF.

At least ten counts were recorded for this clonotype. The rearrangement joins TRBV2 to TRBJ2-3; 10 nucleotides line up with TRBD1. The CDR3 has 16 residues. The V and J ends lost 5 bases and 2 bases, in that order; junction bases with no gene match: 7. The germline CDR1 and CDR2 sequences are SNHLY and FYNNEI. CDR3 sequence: CASSTWTGGHTDTQYF. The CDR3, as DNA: TGTGCCAGCAGTACCTGGACAGGGGGGCACACAGATACGCAGTATTTT.

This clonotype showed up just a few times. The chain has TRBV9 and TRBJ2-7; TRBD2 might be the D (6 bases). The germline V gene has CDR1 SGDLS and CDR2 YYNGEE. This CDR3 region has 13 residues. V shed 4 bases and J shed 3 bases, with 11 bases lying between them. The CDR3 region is CASSPGTFYEQYF. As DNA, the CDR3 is TGTGCCAGCAGCCCCGGGACTTTCTACGAGCAGTACTTC.